These 16 T cell receptor beta chains originate from one sample sequenced in a study of Graves' ophthalmopathy and Graves' hyperthyroidism. TCR beta CDR3 regions were amplified from RNA transcripts. The authors performed first-round RT-PCR with HTBI primers and then a second-round multiplex PCR. Each CDR3 protein gets one entry after TCRdb re-called the multiplex PCR reads with MiXCR. The sample lists some 750,000 distinct CDR3 sequences, roughly 41% occurring once. The sample comprised peripheral blood. These receptors were collected from an adult man with Graves' ophthalmopathy.

This chain links TRBV6-1 with TRBJ2-5; 11 bases align to TRBD2. The V segment lost 6 bases and the J segment 5 bases; nucleotides outside the gene matches: 8. The germline V gene has CDR1 MNHNS and CDR2 SASEGT. The CDR3 has 15 amino acids. CDR3 coding DNA: TGTGCCAGCAGCTTAGCGGGAGGGCCTCGGGAGACCCAGTACTTC. It specifies CASSLAGGPRETQYF.

The chain joins TRBV19 to TRBJ1-5; TRBD1 is a possible D gene (5 bases). V was clipped by 4 bases and J by 1 base, with 14 bases between them. The CDR3 spans 16 residues. The germline CDR1 and CDR2 sequences are LNHDA and SQIVND (reference sequence). The CDR3 DNA follows: TGTGCCAGTAGTAAGGGGAAGGGTTGGAGCAATCAGCCCCAGCATTTT. It encodes CASSKGKGWSNQPQHF.

This clonotype was counted only a few times. The chain links TRBV5-1 to TRBJ2-7; D might be TRBD1 (6 bases). The CDR3 covers 17 residues. From germline, CDR1 is SGHRS and CDR2 YFSETQ. Trimming took 1 base from V and 1 from J, leaving 18 bases between them. The CDR3 sequence is CASSLRWRGRGSYEQYF. The CDR3 DNA reads TGCGCCAGCAGCTTGCGTTGGAGAGGCAGGGGATCCTACGAGCAGTACTTC.

This clonotype was found a few times. The chain couples TRBV24-1 to TRBJ1-1; 11 bases align to TRBD1. V lost 7 bases, J lost 4 bases, and 7 bases stayed unmatched. The germline gives CDR1 KGHDR, CDR2 SFDVKD. The CDR3 extends over 15 amino acids. CDR3 sequence reads: CATRGTGGLSTEAFF. The CDR3 coding sequence is TGTGCCACCAGAGGGACAGGGGGTCTCAGCACTGAAGCTTTCTTT.

J is TRBJ2-7 and V is TRBV7-9; 12 nucleotides line up with TRBD2. Per germline, CDR1 SEHNR and CDR2 FQNEAQ (reference sequence). Trimming at V came to 6 bases and at J to 9 bases, leaving 12 bases not matched to a gene. This CDR3 region has 15 residues. The CDR3 nucleotides are TGTGCCAGCAGTCCTCGGACTAGCGGGATTTTTGCGCAGTACTTC. Translating gives CASSPRTSGIFAQYF.

The chain joins TRBV29-1 to TRBJ2-7; 7 bases map to TRBD1. Germline CDR1 SQVTM, CDR2 ANQGSEA. This CDR3 comprises 13 residues. Losses at the gene ends were 6 bases for V and 3 bases for J; bases not matched to a gene: 8. The CDR3 region is CSVSLTGIYEQYF. CDR3 nucleotides: TGCAGCGTCTCTTTGACAGGGATCTACGAGCAGTACTTC.

In the case of this clonotype: At one end, the junction sequence differs from germline, possibly due to a read error. The V gene is TRBV12-3 or TRBV12-4, the J gene TRBJ2-7; the D gene is possibly TRBD1 (5 bases). The CDR3 is 12 amino acids. The CDR3 DNA is TGTGCCAGCAATTTAGACAGTTACGAGCAGTACTTC. It translates to CASNLDSYEQYF.

The chain has TRBV24-1 and TRBJ1-5, with a weak D call TRBD1 (5 bases). V shed 3 bases and J shed 5 bases, with 13 bases lying between them. CDR3 size: 15 residues. The V gene's germline CDR1 is KGHDR and CDR2 SFDVKD. The CDR3 region is CATSDQGSGDQPQHF. In DNA, the CDR3 is TGTGCCACCAGTGATCAGGGTTCCGGGGATCAGCCCCAGCATTTT.

This clonotype was counted ten times or more. The rearrangement links TRBV7-2 to TRBJ2-7; D gene unclear. The length of the CDR3 is 12 residues. V lost 3 bases and J 3 bases, leaving 6 bases between the germline ends. Germline V lookup: CDR1 SGHTA, CDR2 FQGNSA. The chain's CDR3 is CASSFLRYEQYF. The DNA for the CDR3 is TGTGCCAGCAGCTTTCTCCGCTACGAGCAGTACTTC.

This clonotype was counted at least ten times. CDR3: CASSYSQGSGANVLTF. The CDR3 DNA sequence: TGTGCCAGCAGTTACAGTCAGGGCTCTGGGGCCAACGTCCTGACTTTC. The chain couples TRBV6-5 to TRBJ2-6; the D gene is possibly TRBD1 (5 bases). Trimming pared 2 bases from V and 0 bases from J, leaving 8 bases between. This CDR3 spans 16 amino acids. The V gene's germline CDR1 is MNHEY and CDR2 SVGAGI.

This clonotype appeared a few times. J is TRBJ1-2 and V is TRBV6-5, with D tentatively TRBD1 (6 bases). V was shortened by 6 bases and J by 2 bases, with 13 bases between the two germline ends. The germline V gene has CDR1 MNHEY and CDR2 SVGAGI. This CDR3 region has 14 residues. The CDR3 here is CASRTYRANYGYTF. For the CDR3, the DNA is TGTGCCAGCAGAACTTACAGGGCGAACTATGGCTACACCTTC.

The CDR3, as DNA: TGCGCCAGCAGCCAAGAGTTGCGAGCGGGAACCTACGAGCAGTACTTC. Amino acid sequence: CASSQELRAGTYEQYF. The chain has TRBV4-1 and TRBJ2-7, with TRBD2 matching over 7 bases. V was clipped by 0 bases and J by 2 bases; unmatched bases: 7. This CDR3 is built from 16 residues. Germline V gene sequence: CDR1 MGHRA, CDR2 YSYEKL.

In its sample, this clonotype was seen many times. The chain is built from TRBV10-3 and TRBJ2-3; 10 bases fit TRBD1. The germline V gene encodes CDR1 ENHRY and CDR2 SYGVKD. The V and J ends lost 6 bases and 3 bases, in that order; junction bases with no gene match: 6. The CDR3 is 15 residues long. This CDR3 is CAIRRTGGTTDTQYF. The CDR3 DNA reads TGTGCCATCAGGAGGACAGGGGGTACGACAGATACGCAGTATTTT.

V is TRBV6-5 and J is TRBJ2-5; D is ambiguous. CDR3 size: 14 residues. Looked up from germline, CDR1 is MNHEY and CDR2 is SVGAGI. Trimming cost V 5 bases and J 4 bases, with 14 bases left between them. DNA for the CDR3: TGTGCCAGCAGTCAAAGGTCTAGAGTAGAGACCCAGTACTTC. Its translation is CASSQRSRVETQYF.

The chain is built from TRBV11-2 and TRBJ1-4; no clear D. The V end lost 5 bases, the J end lost 7 bases, and 14 bases lay between the germline ends. From germline, CDR1 is SGHAT and CDR2 FQNNGV. CDR3 length: 14 residues. The CDR3 nucleotides read TGTGCCAGCAGCCTAAACAGCGCACCTGAAAAACTGTTTTTT. It specifies CASSLNSAPEKLFF.

This clonotype was recorded at least ten times. The DNA of the CDR3 is TGTGCCAGCAGTTTAACATCTGGGGCCAACGTCCTGACTTTC. The encoded protein is CASSLTSGANVLTF. The gene calls are TRBV12-3 or TRBV12-4 and TRBJ2-6; the D is unclear. V was clipped by 2 bases and J by 1 base, with 3 bases between them. The CDR3 runs to 14 residues.